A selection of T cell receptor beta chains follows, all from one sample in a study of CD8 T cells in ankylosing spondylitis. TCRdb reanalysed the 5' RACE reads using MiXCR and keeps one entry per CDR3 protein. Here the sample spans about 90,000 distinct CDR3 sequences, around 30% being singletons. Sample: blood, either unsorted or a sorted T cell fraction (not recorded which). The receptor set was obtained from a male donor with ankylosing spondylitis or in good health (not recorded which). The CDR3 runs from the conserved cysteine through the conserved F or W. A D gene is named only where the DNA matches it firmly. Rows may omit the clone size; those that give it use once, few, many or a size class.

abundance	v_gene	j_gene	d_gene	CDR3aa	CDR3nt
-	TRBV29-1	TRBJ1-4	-	CIILDSNEKLFF	TGCATCATATTGGACAGCAATGAAAAACTGTTTTTT
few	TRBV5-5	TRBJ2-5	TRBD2	CATSPGLAAETHF	TGTGCCACTTCCCCGGGACTAGCGGCGGAGACCCACTTC
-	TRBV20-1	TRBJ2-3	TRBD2	CSARFGSGGFHTQYF	TGCAGTGCTAGATTCGGCAGCGGGGGGTTCCATACGCAGTATTTT
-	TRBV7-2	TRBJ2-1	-	CASSSTPSSNEQFF	TGTGCCAGCAGCTCAACCCCATCCAGCAATGAGCAGTTCTTC
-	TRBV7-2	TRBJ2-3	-	CASSQGPTTDTQYF	TGTGCCAGCAGCCAAGGACCGACGACAGATACGCAGTATTTT
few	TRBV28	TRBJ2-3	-	CASSLSMDSTDTQYF	TGTGCCAGCAGTTTATCGATGGATAGCACAGATACGCAGTATTTT
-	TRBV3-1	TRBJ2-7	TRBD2	CASSQDGTSGRALSYEQYF	TGTGCCAGCAGCCAAGATGGGACTAGCGGGAGGGCCCTCTCCTACGAGCAGTACTTC
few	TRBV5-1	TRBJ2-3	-	CASSLNWGTDTQYF	TGCGCCAGCAGCTTGAACTGGGGCACAGATACGCAGTATTTT
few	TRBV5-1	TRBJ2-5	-	CASSANLQETQYF	TGCGCCAGCAGCGCCAATTTGCAAGAGACCCAGTACTTC
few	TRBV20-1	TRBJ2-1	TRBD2	CSARPGLAESSSYNEQFF	TGCAGTGCTAGACCGGGACTAGCGGAGAGTAGCTCCTACAATGAGCAGTTCTTC
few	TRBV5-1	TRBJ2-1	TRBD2	CASSPGLAGANNEQFF	TGCGCCAGCAGCCCGGGACTAGCGGGAGCGAACAATGAGCAGTTCTTC
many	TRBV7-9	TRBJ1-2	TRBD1	CASSRGQDYGYTF	TGTGCCAGCAGCCGCGGACAGGACTATGGCTACACCTTC
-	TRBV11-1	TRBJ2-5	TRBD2	CASSFLGTSGGETQYF	TGTGCCAGCAGCTTCCTGGGGACTAGCGGGGGGGAGACCCAGTACTTC
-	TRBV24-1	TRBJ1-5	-	CATSEGTDSNQPQHF	TGTGCCACCAGTGAAGGAACAGACAGCAATCAGCCCCAGCATTTT
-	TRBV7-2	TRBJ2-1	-	CASSLDGFNEQFF	TGTGCCAGCAGCTTAGATGGTTTCAATGAGCAGTTCTTC